The rows below give T cell receptor beta chains drawn from one sample of a study of T cells in Graves' hyperthyroidism and ophthalmopathy. TCRdb re-derived calls from the multiplex PCR reads in MiXCR, one entry per CDR3 protein. The table lists fewer than 550,000 distinct CDR3 sequences, 15% to 18% of them singletons. Sequenced material: blood. These TCRs come from a woman between 18 and 30 years old with Graves' hyperthyroidism. The CDR3 runs from the conserved cysteine through the conserved F or W. A D gene is named only where the DNA matches it firmly. Some rows have no size entry. The others give once, few or many, or a class for an expanded clone.

TRBV20-1	TRBJ2-3	many	NA	TGCAGTGCTAGAGATTGGGGGTTCAGCACAGATACGCAGTATTTT	CSARDWGFSTDTQYF
TRBV4-1	TRBJ1-2	NA	NA	TGCGCCAGCAGCCAAGTCGATGGAGGCAACTATGGCTACACCTTC	CASSQVDGGNYGYTF
TRBV12-3/TRBV12-4	TRBJ2-1	many	TRBD2	TGTGCCAGCAGTTTATCTAGCGGGCCTTACAATGAGCAGTTCTTC	CASSLSSGPYNEQFF
TRBV10-1	TRBJ1-5	many	NA	TGCGCCAGCAGTGCTCAAGGCAATCAGCCCCAGCATTTT	CASSAQGNQPQHF
TRBV14	TRBJ1-3	many	NA	TGTGCCAGCAGCCAAGACCGGGTTCGCACTGGAAACACCATATATTTT	CASSQDRVRTGNTIYF
TRBV3-1	TRBJ2-2	many	NA	TGTGCCAGCAGCCGAGATAGCGGTCTCGCGAACACCGGGGAGCTGTTTTTT	CASSRDSGLANTGELFF
TRBV20-1	TRBJ2-1	many	NA	TGCAGTGCCGCAGGACATCACAATGAGCAGTTCTTC	CSAAGHHNEQFF
TRBV7-8	TRBJ2-7	many	NA	TGTGCCAGCAGCTCGTTATCGCGGAACTACGAGCAGTACTTC	CASSSLSRNYEQYF
TRBV28	TRBJ2-7	many	TRBD1	TGTGCCAGCAGTCCCAGTACAGGGGGGAGCTCCTACGAGCAGTACTTC	CASSPSTGGSSYEQYF
TRBV18	TRBJ2-7	NA	NA	TGTGCCAGCTCACCCCCGCTTAGACAGGCTCCCTACGAGCAGTACTTC	CASSPPLRQAPYEQYF
TRBV7-3	TRBJ2-7	many	TRBD1	TGTGCCAGCAGCTTAACGACAGGGTCCCGCGAGCAGTACTTC	CASSLTTGSREQYF
TRBV12-3/TRBV12-4	TRBJ2-7	many	NA	TGTGCCAGCAGTTTAGGGCCGGGGGCCATATATTACGAGCAGTACTTC	CASSLGPGAIYYEQYF
TRBV27	TRBJ2-7	many	TRBD2	TGTGCCAGCAGTGAGATTCTAGCGGGACGTTACTACGAGCAGTACTTC	CASSEILAGRYYEQYF
TRBV7-3	TRBJ1-1	many	NA	TGTGCCAGCAGCTTAAGCAGGAACACTGAAGCTTTCTTT	CASSLSRNTEAFF
TRBV6-1	TRBJ2-3	few	NA	TGTGCCAGCAGTGGGGGACGCAGCACAGATACGCAGTATTTT	CASSGGRSTDTQYF
TRBV5-1	TRBJ1-2	NA	NA	TGCGCCAGCAGCTTGGGGTGGGCGTGGACTAACTATGGCTACACCTTC	CASSLGWAWTNYGYTF
TRBV3-1	TRBJ2-1	many	TRBD2	TGTGCCAGCTCGAGCGGGGGGGCCGCGTACAATGAGCAGTTCTTC	CASSSGGAAYNEQFF
TRBV7-9	TRBJ2-7	NA	TRBD2	TGTGCCAGCAGCTCTAGCGGGAGCACCTCCGAGCAGTACTTC	CASSSSGSTSEQYF
TRBV6-5	TRBJ2-1	NA	NA	TGTGCCAGCAGTTACATCCCTCAGCGGAGAAGCTCCTACAATGAGCAGTTCTTC	CASSYIPQRRSSYNEQFF
TRBV2	TRBJ1-1	NA	TRBD1	TGTGCCAGCCGTTTGGGCACAGGGGGCCCGAACACTGAAGCTTTCTTT	CASRLGTGGPNTEAFF
TRBV4-1	TRBJ1-5	NA	NA	TGCGCCAGCAGTAGTGGGGGACGGCCCCAGCATTTT	CASSSGGRPQHF
TRBV4-1	TRBJ2-6	many	TRBD2	TGCGCCAGCAGCCACCCCGGCCTTGGGGGAGCGGGGGGGCCGTCCGGGGCCAACGTCCTGACTTTC	CASSHPGLGGAGGPSGANVLTF
TRBV7-2	TRBJ1-1	many	NA	TGTGCCAGCAGCTTAGAACCGGGCACTGAAGCTTTCTTT	CASSLEPGTEAFF
TRBV10-3	TRBJ2-2	NA	NA	TGTGCCATCAGTGAGTCCGCCTGGGAGCTGTTTTTT	CAISESAWELFF
TRBV4-1	TRBJ1-5	many	NA	TGCGCCAGCAGCCAAGGCCCAGATGTAGGGTTAAGCAATCAGCCCCAGCATTTT	CASSQGPDVGLSNQPQHF
TRBV19	TRBJ1-1	few	NA	TGTGCCAGTAGTATGAGGCAGCGGAACACTGAAGCTTTCTTT	CASSMRQRNTEAFF
TRBV5-6	TRBJ2-3	few	TRBD1	TGTGCCAGCAGCGGTGACAGGGGGTGGTCAGATACGCAGTATTTT	CASSGDRGWSDTQYF
TRBV5-1	TRBJ2-2	NA	TRBD2	TGCGCCAGCAGCGCTCCTAGCGGGAGTTTTAACACCGGGGAGCTGTTTTTT	CASSAPSGSFNTGELFF
TRBV7-3	TRBJ2-3	many	TRBD1	TGTGCCAGCAGCTCCCGCGGGACAGGCCTCGAAATGGATACGCAGTATTTT	CASSSRGTGLEMDTQYF
TRBV29-1	TRBJ2-1	NA	NA	TGCAGCGTCGACGGGCGCCCGCTAGGTGAGCAGTTCTTC	CSVDGRPLGEQFF
TRBV18	TRBJ2-1	many	TRBD2	TGTGCCAGCTCACCACCGGAGGGCCTAGCGGGGCCAACAGTAGAGCAGTTCTTC	CASSPPEGLAGPTVEQFF
TRBV3-1	TRBJ1-6	NA	TRBD1	TGTGCCAGCAGCCATTCGGACAGGGGTAATTCACCCCTCCACTTT	CASSHSDRGNSPLHF
TRBV20-1	TRBJ2-3	NA	NA	TGCAATGTGCCCGACCTAACGACAAGTACACAGGATACGCAGTATTTT	CNVPDLTTSTQDTQYF
TRBV12-3/TRBV12-4	TRBJ2-5	many	TRBD1	TGTGCCAGCAGTTCCGGGACAGGGGGGTCGGGGGAGACCCAGTACTTC	CASSSGTGGSGETQYF
TRBV6-2/TRBV6-3	TRBJ2-5	NA	NA	TGTGCCAGCACTAGCCTACTACAGACCCAGTACTTC	CASTSLLQTQYF
TRBV6-4	TRBJ2-5	few	TRBD1	TGTGCCAGCAGCGGGACAGGGGGATTCGGAGAGACCCAGTACTTC	CASSGTGGFGETQYF
TRBV11-2	TRBJ2-1	many	TRBD2	TGTGCCAGCAGTTTGGGACTAGCGACGAATGAGCAGTTCTTC	CASSLGLATNEQFF
TRBV7-9	TRBJ2-6	NA	NA	TGTGCCAGCAGCTTAAATTGGCAGGGTCCATCTGGGGCCAACGTCCTGACTTTC	CASSLNWQGPSGANVLTF
TRBV19	TRBJ1-3	many	NA	TGTGCCAGTAGAACGGACACTACCTCTGGAAACACCATATATTTT	CASRTDTTSGNTIYF
TRBV12-3/TRBV12-4	TRBJ2-5	many	NA	TGTGCCAGCGCCCTAGCAGTGTGGCAAGAGACCCAGTACTTC	CASALAVWQETQYF
TRBV18	TRBJ1-1	many	NA	TGTGCCAGCCGGGGGGGTCAGTTCACTGAAGCTTTCTTT	CASRGGQFTEAFF
TRBV2	TRBJ1-2	many	NA	TGTGCCAGCAGCGCGGAGTGGGACTATGGCTACACCTTC	CASSAEWDYGYTF
TRBV5-8	TRBJ2-4	many	NA	TGTGCCAGCAGCTTGGACCCCGTCGGGAACATTCAGTACTTC	CASSLDPVGNIQYF
TRBV3-1	TRBJ2-5	many	TRBD2	TGTGCCAGCAGCCAAGGCGCCTTGGCGGGAGGAGAGACCCAGTACTTC	CASSQGALAGGETQYF
TRBV20-1	TRBJ1-3	many	TRBD1	TGCAGTGCTAGAGGGGGACAGGGGGCGCCCGGAAACACCATATATTTT	CSARGGQGAPGNTIYF
TRBV20-1	TRBJ2-2	few	TRBD1	TGCAGTGCTAGATCACAGGGGCCTACGAACACCGGGGAGCTGTTTTTT	CSARSQGPTNTGELFF
TRBV30	TRBJ2-7	many	NA	TGTGCCTGGAGTCTCGCGGGGTGGGCCGGCGAGCAGTACTTC	CAWSLAGWAGEQYF
TRBV6-5	TRBJ2-1	many	TRBD2	TGTGCCAGCAGTTACTCGGGTTCCGGGACTAGCGCTTACAATGAGCAGTTCTTC	CASSYSGSGTSAYNEQFF
TRBV14	TRBJ2-3	many	NA	TGTGCCAGCAGCCACTCGAATACGCAGTATTTT	CASSHSNTQYF
TRBV6-2/TRBV6-3	TRBJ2-7	many	NA	TGTGCCAGCACCCCTTCCGGGACGACGTACGAGCAGTACTTC	CASTPSGTTYEQYF
TRBV3-1	TRBJ1-1	NA	NA	TGTGCCAGCAGCCATGACAGACTGAACACTGAAGCTTTCTTT	CASSHDRLNTEAFF
TRBV10-3	TRBJ2-7	many	NA	TGTGCCATCAGTGTAAGTTTACAGGGAGACGAGCAGTACTTC	CAISVSLQGDEQYF
TRBV5-1	TRBJ2-7	many	TRBD2	TGCGCCAGCAGCCCAGGACTAGCGGGGGCCTCGATCTACGAGCAGTACTTC	CASSPGLAGASIYEQYF
TRBV5-1	TRBJ2-6	many	NA	TGCGCCAGCAGCTTGAACCGGCTAGTCTCTGGGGCCAACGTCCTGACTTTC	CASSLNRLVSGANVLTF
TRBV12-3/TRBV12-4	TRBJ2-2	many	NA	TGTGCCAGCAGTTTTAGCGCTAACACCGGGGAGCTGTTTTTT	CASSFSANTGELFF
TRBV3-1	TRBJ2-3	many	NA	TGTGCCAGCAGCCAAGAACCATCCGGGATTCGCACAGATACGCAGTATTTT	CASSQEPSGIRTDTQYF
TRBV6-2/TRBV6-3	TRBJ1-6	NA	TRBD1	TGTGCCAGCACCTCGGACGGTGCAGGGGGTAATTCACCCCTCCACTTT	CASTSDGAGGNSPLHF
TRBV28	TRBJ1-1	NA	TRBD1	TGTGCCGAAGGACAGGGCGAGCAAAAAACGAATGAAGCTTTCTTT	CAEGQGEQKTNEAFF
TRBV19	TRBJ1-3	many	TRBD1	TGTGCCAGTAGTATAGAAGACAGGGGTGGAAACACCATATATTTT	CASSIEDRGGNTIYF
TRBV20-1	TRBJ2-7	NA	NA	TGCAGTGCTAGACGTCTCGGCCGAGCGCACTACGAGCAGTACTTC	CSARRLGRAHYEQYF